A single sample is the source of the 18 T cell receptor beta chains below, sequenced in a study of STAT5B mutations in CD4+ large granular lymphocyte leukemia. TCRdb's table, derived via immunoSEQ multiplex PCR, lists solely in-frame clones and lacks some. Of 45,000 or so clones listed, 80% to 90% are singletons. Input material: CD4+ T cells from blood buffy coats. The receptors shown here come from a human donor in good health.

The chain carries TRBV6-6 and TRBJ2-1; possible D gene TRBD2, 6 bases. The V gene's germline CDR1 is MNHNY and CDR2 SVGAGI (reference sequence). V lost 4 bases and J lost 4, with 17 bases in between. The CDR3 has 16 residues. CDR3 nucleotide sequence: TGTGCCAGCAGTTCCCACCGGGACTTCCGATACAATGAGCAGTTCTTC. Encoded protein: CASSSHRDFRYNEQFF.

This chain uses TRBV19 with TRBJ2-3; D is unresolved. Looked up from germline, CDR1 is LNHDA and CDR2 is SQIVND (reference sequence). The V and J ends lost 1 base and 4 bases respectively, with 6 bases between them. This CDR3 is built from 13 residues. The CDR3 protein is CASSIGLSDTQYF. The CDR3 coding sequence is TGTGCCAGTAGTATAGGACTTTCAGATACGCAGTATTTT.

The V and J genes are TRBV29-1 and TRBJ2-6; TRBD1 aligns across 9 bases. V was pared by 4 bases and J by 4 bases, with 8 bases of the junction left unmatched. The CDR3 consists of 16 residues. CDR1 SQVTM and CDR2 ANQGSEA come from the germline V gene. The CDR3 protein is CSVAPRDRAGANVLTF. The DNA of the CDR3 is TGCAGCGTTGCGCCCCGGGACAGGGCCGGGGCCAACGTCCTGACTTTC.

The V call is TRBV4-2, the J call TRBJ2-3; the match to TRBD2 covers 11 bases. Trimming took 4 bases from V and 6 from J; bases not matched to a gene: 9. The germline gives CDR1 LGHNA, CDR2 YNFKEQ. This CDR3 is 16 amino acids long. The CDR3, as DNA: TGTGCCAGCAGCCTCGGTTTAGCGGGAGGGGGGGATACGCAGTATTTT. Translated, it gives CASSLGLAGGGDTQYF.

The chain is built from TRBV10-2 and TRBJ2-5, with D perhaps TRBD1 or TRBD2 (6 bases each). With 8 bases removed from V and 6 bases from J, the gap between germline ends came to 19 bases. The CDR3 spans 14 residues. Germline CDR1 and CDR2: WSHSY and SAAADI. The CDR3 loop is CASSAGGGRKTQYF. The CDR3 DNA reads TGCGCCAGCTCTGCCGGAGGGGGGCGAAAGACCCAGTACTTC.

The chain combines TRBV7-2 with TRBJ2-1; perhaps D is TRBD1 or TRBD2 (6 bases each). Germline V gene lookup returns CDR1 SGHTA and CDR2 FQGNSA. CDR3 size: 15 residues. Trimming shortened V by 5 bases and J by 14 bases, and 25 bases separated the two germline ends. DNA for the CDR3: TGTGCCAGCAGCATAGGGGGGCGCGTTTGGCCCCCTGAGTTCTTC. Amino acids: CASSIGGRVWPPEFF.

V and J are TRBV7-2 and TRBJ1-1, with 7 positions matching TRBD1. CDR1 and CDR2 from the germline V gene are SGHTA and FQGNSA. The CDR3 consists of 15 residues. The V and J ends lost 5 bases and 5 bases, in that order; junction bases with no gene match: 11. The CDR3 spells CASSIRGDTGTEAFF. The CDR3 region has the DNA TGTGCCAGCAGCATCAGGGGGGACACTGGAACTGAAGCTTTCTTT.

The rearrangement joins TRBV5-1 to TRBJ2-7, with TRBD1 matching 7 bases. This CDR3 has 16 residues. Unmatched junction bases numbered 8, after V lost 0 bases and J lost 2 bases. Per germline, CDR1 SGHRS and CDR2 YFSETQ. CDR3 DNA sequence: TGCGCCAGCAGCTTGGCCTGGGGTCAGGGGGCCTACGAGCAGTACTTC. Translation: CASSLAWGQGAYEQYF.

The CDR3 DNA is TGTGCCAGCAGCCCCCGGACTTGGGAACACGAGCAGTACTTC. It specifies CASSPRTWEHEQYF. The rearrangement uses TRBV7-8 and TRBJ2-7; tentatively, D is TRBD2 (5 bases). CDR1 and CDR2 from the germline V gene are SGHVS and FQNEAQ. Trimming took 5 bases from V and 5 from J, leaving 16 bases between them. This CDR3 has 14 residues.

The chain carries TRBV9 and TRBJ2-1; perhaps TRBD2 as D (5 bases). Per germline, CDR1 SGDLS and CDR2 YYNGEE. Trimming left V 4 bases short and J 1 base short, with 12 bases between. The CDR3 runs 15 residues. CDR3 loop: CASSYGTGSYNEQFF. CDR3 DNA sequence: TGTGCCAGCAGCTACGGTACGGGGTCCTACAATGAGCAGTTCTTC.

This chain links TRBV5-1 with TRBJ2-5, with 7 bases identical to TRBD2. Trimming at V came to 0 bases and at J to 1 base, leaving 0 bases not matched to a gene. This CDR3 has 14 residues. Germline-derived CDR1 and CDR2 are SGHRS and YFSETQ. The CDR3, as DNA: TGCGCCAGCAGCTTGGGGACTAGCCAAGAGACCCAGTACTTC. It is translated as CASSLGTSQETQYF.

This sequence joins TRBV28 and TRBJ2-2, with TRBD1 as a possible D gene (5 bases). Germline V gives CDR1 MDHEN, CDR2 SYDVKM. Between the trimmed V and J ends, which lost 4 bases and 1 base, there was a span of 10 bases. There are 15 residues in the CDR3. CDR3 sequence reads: CASSWAGQNTGELFF. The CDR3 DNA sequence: TGTGCCAGCAGTTGGGCAGGGCAGAACACCGGGGAGCTGTTTTTT.

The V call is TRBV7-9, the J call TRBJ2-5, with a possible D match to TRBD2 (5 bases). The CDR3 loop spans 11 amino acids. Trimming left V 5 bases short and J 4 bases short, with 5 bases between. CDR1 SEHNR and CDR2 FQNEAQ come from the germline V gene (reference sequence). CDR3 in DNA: TGTGCCAGCAGCGAGGGAGAGACCCAGTACTTC. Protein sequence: CASSEGETQYF.

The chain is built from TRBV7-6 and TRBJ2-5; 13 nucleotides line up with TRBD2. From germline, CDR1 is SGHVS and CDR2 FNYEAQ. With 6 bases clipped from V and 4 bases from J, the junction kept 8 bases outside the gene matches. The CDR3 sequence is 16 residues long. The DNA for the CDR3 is TGTGCCAGCAGTTCAACTAGCGGGAGGGCCCGAGAGACCCAGTACTTC. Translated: CASSSTSGRARETQYF.

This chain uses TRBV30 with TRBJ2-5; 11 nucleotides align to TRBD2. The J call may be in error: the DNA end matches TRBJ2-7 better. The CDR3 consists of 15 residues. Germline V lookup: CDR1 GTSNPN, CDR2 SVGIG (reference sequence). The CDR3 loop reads CAWSAGLAVYYEQYF. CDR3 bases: TGTGCCTGGAGTGCGGGACTAGCGGTTTACTACGAGCAGTACTTC.

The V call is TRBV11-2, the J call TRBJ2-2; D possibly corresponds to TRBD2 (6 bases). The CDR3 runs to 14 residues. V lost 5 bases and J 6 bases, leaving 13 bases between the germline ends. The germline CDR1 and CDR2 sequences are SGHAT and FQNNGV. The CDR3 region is CASSLSREPGELFF. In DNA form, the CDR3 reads TGTGCCAGCAGCCTATCTCGGGAGCCCGGGGAGCTGTTTTTT. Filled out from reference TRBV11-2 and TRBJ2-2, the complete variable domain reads EAGVAQSPRYKIIEKRQSVAFWCNPISGHATLYWYQQILGQGPKLLIQFQNNGVVDDSQLPKDRFSAERLKGVDSTLKIQPAKLEDSAVYLCASSLSREPGELFFGEGSRLTVL.

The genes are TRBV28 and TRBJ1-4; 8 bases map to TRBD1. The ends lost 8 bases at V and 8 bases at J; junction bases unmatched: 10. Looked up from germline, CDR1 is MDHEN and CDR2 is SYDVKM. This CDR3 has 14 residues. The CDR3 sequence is CASLQQGGGEKLFF. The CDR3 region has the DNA TGTGCCAGCCTTCAACAGGGGGGGGGAGAAAAACTGTTTTTT. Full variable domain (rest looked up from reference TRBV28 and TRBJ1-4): DVKVTQSSRYLVKRTGEKVFLECVQDMDHENMFWYRQDPGLGLRLIYFSYDVKMKEKGDIPEGYSVSREKKERFSLILESASTNQTSMYLCASLQQGGGEKLFFGSGTQLSVL.

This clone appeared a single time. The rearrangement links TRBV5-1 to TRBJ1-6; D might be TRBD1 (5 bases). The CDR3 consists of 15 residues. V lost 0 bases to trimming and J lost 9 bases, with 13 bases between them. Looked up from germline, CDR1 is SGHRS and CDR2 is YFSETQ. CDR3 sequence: CASSLAGSTSSPLHF. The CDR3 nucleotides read TGCGCCAGCAGCTTGGCAGGGTCAACGAGTTCACCCCTCCACTTT.